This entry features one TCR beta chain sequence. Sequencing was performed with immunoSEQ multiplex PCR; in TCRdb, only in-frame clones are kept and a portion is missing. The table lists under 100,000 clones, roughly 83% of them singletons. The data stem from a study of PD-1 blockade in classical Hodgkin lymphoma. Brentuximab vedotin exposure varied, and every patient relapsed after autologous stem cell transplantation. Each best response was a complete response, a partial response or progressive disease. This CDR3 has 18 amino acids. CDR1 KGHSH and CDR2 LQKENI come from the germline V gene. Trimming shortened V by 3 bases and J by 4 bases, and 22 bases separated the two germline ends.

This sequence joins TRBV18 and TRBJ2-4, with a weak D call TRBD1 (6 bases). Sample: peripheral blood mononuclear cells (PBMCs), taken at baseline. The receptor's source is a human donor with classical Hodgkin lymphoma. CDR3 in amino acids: CASSPLSGGTFGKNIQYF. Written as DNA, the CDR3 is TGTGCCAGCTCACCGTTGTCCGGTGGGACATTCGGGAAAAACATTCAGTACTTC. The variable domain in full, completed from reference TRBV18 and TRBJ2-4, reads NAGVMQNPRHLVRRRGQEARLRCSPMKGHSHVYWYRQLPEEGLKFMVYLQKENIIDESGMPKERFSAEFPKEGPSILRIQQVVRGDSAAYFCASSPLSGGTFGKNIQYFGAGTRLSVL.